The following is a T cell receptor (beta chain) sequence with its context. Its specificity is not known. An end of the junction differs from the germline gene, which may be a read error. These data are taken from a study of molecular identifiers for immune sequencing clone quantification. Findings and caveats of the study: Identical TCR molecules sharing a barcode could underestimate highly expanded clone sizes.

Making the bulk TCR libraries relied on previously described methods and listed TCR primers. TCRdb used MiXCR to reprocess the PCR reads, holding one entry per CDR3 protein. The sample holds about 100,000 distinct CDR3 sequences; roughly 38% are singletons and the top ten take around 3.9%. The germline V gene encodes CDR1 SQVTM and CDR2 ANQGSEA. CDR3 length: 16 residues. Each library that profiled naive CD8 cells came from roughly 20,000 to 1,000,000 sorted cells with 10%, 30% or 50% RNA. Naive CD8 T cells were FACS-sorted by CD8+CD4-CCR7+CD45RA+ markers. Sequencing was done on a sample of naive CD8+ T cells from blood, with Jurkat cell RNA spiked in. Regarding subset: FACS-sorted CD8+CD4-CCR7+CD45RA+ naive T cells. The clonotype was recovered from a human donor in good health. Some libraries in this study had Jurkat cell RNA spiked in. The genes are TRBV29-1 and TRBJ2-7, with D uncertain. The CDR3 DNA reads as TGCGGCGTTGAAGATCTTACAGCCGTTAACTCCTACGAGCAGTACTTC. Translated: CGVEDLTAVNSYEQYF.